Shown below are 21 T cell receptor beta chains from a single sample sequenced in a study of shared clonotypes between healthy human individuals. The assay was immunoSEQ multiplex PCR, and TCRdb's table has in-frame clones only and misses some. The sample carries over 2 million clones, about 90% recorded once. The sample consisted of naive CD4+ T cells from PBMCs. Subset noted: CD45RA+ positively selected. All receptors come from a man younger than 30 in good health. Some clones in this sample may be carry-over from other donors' samples.

The gene calls are TRBV2 and TRBJ1-2; 10 nucleotides agree with TRBD1. V was pared by 4 bases and J by 7 bases, with 6 bases of the junction left unmatched. Germline V lookup: CDR1 SNHLY, CDR2 FYNNEI. The CDR3 is 14 residues long. This CDR3 reads CASSGGQGSAGYTF. CDR3 in DNA: TGTGCCAGCAGTGGGGGACAGGGGTCGGCTGGCTACACCTTC.

This chain links TRBV9 with TRBJ2-7; TRBD2 matches 12 bases. CDR3 length: 16 residues. V lost 3 bases, J lost 1 base, and 5 bases stayed unmatched. Germline loops: CDR1 SGDLS, CDR2 YYNGEE. The CDR3 here is CASSEGGLAGSYEQYF. The CDR3 coding sequence is TGTGCCAGCAGCGAGGGAGGACTAGCGGGATCCTACGAGCAGTACTTC.

The gene calls are TRBV11-3 and TRBJ2-6; 11 nucleotides agree with TRBD1. This CDR3 is 17 amino acids long. The germline CDR1 and CDR2 sequences are SGHNT and YENEEA. After removal of 3 bases from V and 3 bases from J, the junction contained 4 bases not matched to a gene. CDR3 nucleotides: TGTGCCAGCAGCTTTGGACAGGGGGCAGTTGGGGCCAACGTCCTGACTTTC. Translation: CASSFGQGAVGANVLTF.

This chain links TRBV5-1 with TRBJ2-1, with TRBD2 matching 8 bases. CDR3 length equals 14 residues. V shed 4 bases and J 8 bases; nucleotides not matched to a gene: 8. In germline, CDR1 is SGHRS, CDR2 YFSETQ. The CDR3 coding sequence is TGCGCCAGCAGCCTCGGGACTAGTTTTGATGAGCAGTTCTTC. Its translation: CASSLGTSFDEQFF.

This clone came up once. The J gene is TRBJ2-7, the V gene TRBV10-3; TRBD1 aligns across 7 bases. The length of the CDR3 is 14 residues. The germline gives CDR1 ENHRY, CDR2 SYGVKD. V lost 0 bases and J lost 3; bases outside the gene matches: 2. CDR3 bases: TGTGCCATCAGTGAGTCGGACAGGAGCTACGAGCAGTACTTC. Translated, it gives CAISESDRSYEQYF.

This chain joins TRBV7-3 and TRBJ2-1; TRBD2 aligns across 8 bases. Germline V gene lookup returns CDR1 SGHTA and CDR2 FQGTGA. CDR3 length equals 17 residues. The V and J ends lost 0 bases and 8 bases, in that order; junction bases with no gene match: 12. CDR3 nucleotide sequence: TGTGCCAGCAGCTTAACCTTAATTAGCGGGATTTTAGATGAGCAGTTCTTC. Its translation: CASSLTLISGILDEQFF.

This chain uses TRBV7-9 with TRBJ2-3; 10 nucleotides line up with TRBD2. This CDR3 region has 15 residues. The V segment lost 4 bases and the J segment 2 bases; nucleotides outside the gene matches: 3. Germline CDR1 SEHNR, CDR2 FQNEAQ (reference sequence). CDR3 bases: TGTGCCAGCAGCTACGGACTAGCGGTCACAGATACGCAGTATTTT. As protein: CASSYGLAVTDTQYF. Together with reference TRBV7-9 and TRBJ2-3, the CDR3 gives the full variable domain: DTGVSQNPRHKITKRGQNVTFRCDPISEHNRLYWYRQTLGQGPEFLTYFQNEAQLEKSRLLSDRFSAERPKGSFSTLEIQRTEQGDSAMYLCASSYGLAVTDTQYFGPGTRLTVL.

V usage is TRBV28 and J usage is TRBJ1-4; 9 bases are shared with TRBD1. The CDR3 extends over 15 amino acids. V was clipped by 5 bases and J by 8 bases; unmatched bases: 9. Germline-derived CDR1 and CDR2 are MDHEN and SYDVKM. As DNA, the CDR3 is TGTGCCAGCAGTCCCTGGACAGGGGATCGGGAAAAACTGTTTTTT. Its translation is CASSPWTGDREKLFF.

This clone was seen once. CDR3 nucleotide sequence: TGTGCCAGCAGTTGGGGGGGACAGGGGGCTAACTATGGCTACACCTTC. This encodes CASSWGGQGANYGYTF. The chain has TRBV28 and TRBJ1-2; 11 positions match TRBD1. This CDR3 is built from 16 residues. The V gene's germline CDR1 is MDHEN and CDR2 SYDVKM. The V segment lost 4 bases and the J segment 0 bases; nucleotides outside the gene matches: 4.

V gene TRBV18 combines with J gene TRBJ2-7, with 9 positions matching TRBD1. The CDR3 extends over 15 amino acids. Germline CDR1 reads KGHSH; CDR2 reads LQKENI. V shed 1 base, J shed 4 bases, and the junction held 5 bases outside the gene matches. The CDR3 DNA is TGTGCCAGCTCACCACTCGCGACAGGGGGTTACGAGCAGTACTTC. Residues: CASSPLATGGYEQYF.

Concerning this clone: At one of its ends the junction is not consistent with the germline gene, which may arise from a read error. The rearrangement links TRBV7-2 to TRBJ1-2, with TRBD1 identical over 7 bases. The CDR3 has 12 amino acids. Per germline, CDR1 SGHTA and CDR2 FQGNSA. CDR3 amino acids: CASSFLQGSPAF. Written as DNA, the CDR3 is TGTGCCAGCAGCTTTTTACAGGGGTCCCCAGCCTTC.

This sequence joins TRBV13 and TRBJ2-7; TRBD2 matches 8 bases. The V gene's germline CDR1 is PRHDT and CDR2 FYEKMQ (reference sequence). The CDR3 runs to 15 residues. V lost 2 bases, J lost 9 bases, and 12 bases stayed unmatched. CDR3: CASSLTSAGVSRQYF. CDR3 in DNA: TGTGCCAGCAGCTTAACCTCAGCGGGAGTCAGTAGGCAGTACTTC.

V and J are TRBV5-1 and TRBJ2-2, with 7 bases aligning to TRBD2. Germline lookup yields CDR1 SGHRS and CDR2 YFSETQ. There are 17 residues in the CDR3. The V segment lost 0 bases and the J segment 15 bases; nucleotides outside the gene matches: 20. This CDR3 reads CASSLVSSGASSLGMFF. Here the CDR3 DNA reads TGCGCCAGCAGCTTGGTTTCTAGCGGAGCTTCTTCACTTGGGATGTTTTTT.

The rearrangement uses TRBV15 and TRBJ2-7, with D uncertain. CDR3 length: 15 residues. V lost 0 bases and J 2 bases, leaving 11 bases between the germline ends. Per the germline V gene, CDR1 is LNHNV and CDR2 is YYDKDF (reference sequence). The CDR3 loop reads CATSRDNGITYEQYF. The CDR3 region has the DNA TGTGCCACCAGCAGAGATAACGGCATCACCTACGAGCAGTACTTC.

This chain links TRBV4-3 with TRBJ1-6; 7 nucleotides agree with TRBD1. The CDR3 sequence is 17 residues long. With V trimmed by 0 bases and J by 6 bases, 8 bases remained unmatched. Per the germline V gene, CDR1 is LGHNA and CDR2 is YSLEER. CDR3 protein: CASSQEEGALSNSPLHF. The DNA for the CDR3 is TGCGCCAGCAGCCAAGAGGAGGGGGCGCTTAGTAATTCACCCCTCCACTTT.

A note on this clone: Other DNA sequences in the same sample also yield this CDR3. The chain combines TRBV6-1 with TRBJ1-4, with no clear D. CDR1 is MNHNS and CDR2 is SASEGT in the germline V gene. The CDR3 runs 15 residues. Deletions cut 3 bases from V and 4 bases from J, with 12 bases between. The CDR3: CASSDPTDYNEKLFF. The DNA for the CDR3 is TGTGCCAGCAGTGACCCCACGGACTATAATGAAAAACTGTTTTTT.

This clone has just one count. CDR3 in amino acids: CAWNRGLTNEKLFF. CDR3 sequence (DNA): TGTGCCTGGAATCGAGGACTGACTAATGAAAAACTGTTTTTT. The rearrangement uses TRBV30 and TRBJ1-4, with D unclear. Germline V CDR1 and CDR2: GTSNPN, SVGIG (reference sequence). CDR3 size: 14 residues. V shed 4 bases and J shed 2 bases, with 11 bases lying between them.

J is TRBJ2-2 and V is TRBV7-2; 10 bases match TRBD1. CDR3 length: 15 amino acids. Germline V gene data show CDR1 as SGHTA and CDR2 as FQGNSA. Losses at the gene ends were 4 bases for V and 6 bases for J; bases not matched to a gene: 5. The CDR3 DNA is TGTGCCAGCAGCTCTGGGACAGGGGCAGCCGGGGAGCTGTTTTTT. As protein: CASSSGTGAAGELFF.

The count of this clone is one. The chain combines TRBV5-1 with TRBJ2-5, with D possibly matching TRBD2 (6 bases). Trimming removed 0 bases from V and 5 bases from J, with 20 bases in between. Germline V lookup: CDR1 SGHRS, CDR2 YFSETQ. The CDR3 is made up of 17 amino acids. The CDR3, as DNA: TGCGCCAGCAGCTTGGGGCCACTAGCCAGCACGGGGGAGACCCAGTACTTC. Residues: CASSLGPLASTGETQYF.

The V gene is TRBV9, the J gene TRBJ1-3; D remains unclear. The CDR3 consists of 14 residues. Germline CDR1 and CDR2: SGDLS and YYNGEE. Trimming removed 0 bases at V and 1 base at J, with 5 bases between. The CDR3 bases are TGTGCCAGCAGCGTAGCTCAGTCTGGAAACACCATATATTTT. This translates into CASSVAQSGNTIYF.

This chain links TRBV29-1 with TRBJ2-7; perhaps TRBD2 as D (5 bases). The V and J ends lost 6 bases and 0 bases respectively, with 9 bases between them. Per germline, CDR1 SQVTM and CDR2 ANQGSEA. The length of the CDR3 is 12 residues. CDR3 nucleotides: TGCAGCGTGCGGAGGAGCTCCTACGAGCAGTACTTC. This translates into CSVRRSSYEQYF.